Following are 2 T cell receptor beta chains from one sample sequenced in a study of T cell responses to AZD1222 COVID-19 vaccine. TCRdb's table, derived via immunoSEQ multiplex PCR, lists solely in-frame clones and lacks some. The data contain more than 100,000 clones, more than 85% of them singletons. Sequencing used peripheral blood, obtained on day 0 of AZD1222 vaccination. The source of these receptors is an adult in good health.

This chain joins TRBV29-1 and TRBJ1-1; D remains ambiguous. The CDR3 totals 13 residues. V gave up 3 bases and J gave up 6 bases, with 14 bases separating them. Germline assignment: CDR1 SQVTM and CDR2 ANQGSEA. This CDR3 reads CSVDEDSGAEAFF. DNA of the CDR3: TGCAGCGTTGACGAGGATAGCGGGGCTGAAGCTTTCTTT.

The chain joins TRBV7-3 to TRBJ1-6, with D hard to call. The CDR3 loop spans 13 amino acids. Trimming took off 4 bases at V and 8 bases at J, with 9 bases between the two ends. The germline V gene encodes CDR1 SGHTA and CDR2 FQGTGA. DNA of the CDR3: TGTGCCAGCAGCTCCGGCAGTTATTCACCCCTCCACTTT. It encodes CASSSGSYSPLHF. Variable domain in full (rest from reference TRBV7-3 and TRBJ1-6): GAGVSQTPSNKVTEKGKYVELRCDPISGHTALYWYRQSLGQGPEFLIYFQGTGAADDSGLPNDRFFAVRPEGSVSTLKIQRTERGDSAVYLCASSSGSYSPLHFGNGTRLTVT.